This T cell receptor (beta chain) was retrieved from a study of OX40 agonist ivuxolimab in advanced cancers. On the study more broadly: Dose-escalation patients had hepatocellular carcinoma, melanoma, renal cell or head and neck cancer. Partial response was recorded in three patients: one hepatocellular carcinoma and two cutaneous melanoma cases.

Germline lookup yields CDR1 LNHNV and CDR2 YYDKDF (reference sequence). The CDR3 totals 12 residues. Only in-frame clones appear in the TCRdb table, and some are missing; sequencing was by immunoSEQ multiplex PCR. Of about 78,000 clones in the sample, roughly nine tenths were seen once. This sequence originates from an adult with an advanced solid tumor such as melanoma, head and neck, liver or kidney cancer. This sample comprised CD4+ or CD8+ T cells sorted from blood, obtained in a trial of the OX40 agonist ivuxolimab. The chain uses TRBV15 and TRBJ2-3; perhaps TRBD1 as D (6 bases). The CDR3 region is CASSRGPDTQYF. The DNA for the CDR3 is TGTGCTTCGAGCAGGGGCCCAGATACGCAGTATTTT.